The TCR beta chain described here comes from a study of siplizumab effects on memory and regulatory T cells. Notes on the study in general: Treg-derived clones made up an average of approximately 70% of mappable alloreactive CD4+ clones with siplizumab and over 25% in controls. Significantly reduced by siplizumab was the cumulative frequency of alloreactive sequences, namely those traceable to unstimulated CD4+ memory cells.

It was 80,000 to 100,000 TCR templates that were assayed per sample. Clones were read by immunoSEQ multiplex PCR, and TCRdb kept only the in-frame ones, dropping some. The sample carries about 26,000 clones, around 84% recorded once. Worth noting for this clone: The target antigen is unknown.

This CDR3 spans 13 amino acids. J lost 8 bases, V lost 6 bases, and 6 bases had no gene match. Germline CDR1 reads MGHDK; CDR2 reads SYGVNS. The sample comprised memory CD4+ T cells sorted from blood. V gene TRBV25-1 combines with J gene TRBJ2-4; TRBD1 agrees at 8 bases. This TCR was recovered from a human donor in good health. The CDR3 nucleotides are TGTGCCAGCAGAGTCCCAGGGGGCGACATTCAGTACTTC. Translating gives CASRVPGGDIQYF.